Detailed here is one T cell receptor (beta chain). Its recognized antigen is unknown. Nothing much larger sits one base from this clone, and base qualities are not available. Unmatched junction bases come to 3, with V trimmed by 8 bases and J by 5 bases. CDR3 length: 12 amino acids, cysteine to phenylalanine. Only the CDR3 portion is preserved as DNA: 36 bases, with reading frame beginning at the first base. CDR1 MNHEY and CDR2 SVGAGI are derived from the germline V gene. The CDR3 regions of human TCRbeta chains were analyzed by immunosequencing. The authors' analysis ran thus. TCRs in the repertoires were compared against a reference library of SARS-CoV-2-specific TCRs that had been generated with the MIRA antigen-specificity platform. Breadth was defined as the fraction of unique TCRs that were SARS-CoV-2-associated. Depth was defined as the fraction of total T cells that were SARS-CoV-2-associated. Using the MIRA data, each spike-specific TCR was mapped to the spike region that the TCR reacts to and placed in a CD4 or CD8 class. Log10-transformed breadth and depth values were compared by one-way ANOVA with Sidak's multiple comparisons tests. TCRdb holds this immuneACCESS table with in-frame rearrangements only. Some clones are missing; in checked studies, unresolved V genes explain under half, and the rest has no known cause. V, J and clone size were drawn from that table, and D and trimming were deduced from the DNA. Recorded for this sample are some 150,000 clones; about 91% of them occurred a single time. Clones ranked in the top ten supply about 1.9% of the sample.

The time point label for this specimen denotes: baseline before first vaccination. Vaccinee samples came from UK trials COV001 and COV002, including a single-blind randomized controlled phase 2/3 trial of AZD1222 (ChAdOx1 nCoV-19) in healthy adults. Trial participant PBMC samples were collected at day 0 and day 28 after the second dose for TCRbeta chain sequencing. This sample stems from a study of T cell responses to AZD1222 COVID-19 vaccine (dated by TCRdb to the early 2020s). A note on the overall study: Because spike-specific TCR depth and breadth did not differ between the two schedules, AZD1222 recipients who got a second dose at roughly 4 weeks were pooled with those who got a second dose at roughly 12 weeks. A total of 233 trial participants underwent TCR sequencing, of whom nearly 210 received two doses of AZD1222 and roughly 25 received two doses of the MenACWY control vaccine. Trial participants were enrolled by age into 18-55, 56-69 and 70-plus year subgroups, with roughly 150, 30 and 60 TCR-sequenced participants respectively.

The research as a whole found: Conclusions about previously exposed vaccinees were limited because only six AZD1222 recipients were SARS-CoV-2 seropositive at baseline. In the small 56-69-year group, the increase in depth fell short of significance, most likely because of low power. No day 14 peak-response samples were available, so repertoires were characterized only after the peak T cell response. Epitopes outside the regions mutated in the B.1.351 and B.1.1.7 variants were reportedly recognized by nearly half of the unique spike-specific TCRs. A significant rise in spike-specific TCR breadth and depth was observed after two AZD1222 doses relative to day 0 and relative to MenACWY recipients. Participants were mostly white British, with more females than males. The authors suggested clonal diversity may have been underestimated. The vaccine-associated CD4 TCRs covered the entire spike protein, and the dominant responses fell in regions 160-218 and 743-854.

The sample in question was peripheral blood, obtained on day 0 of AZD1222 vaccination. This TCR derives from an adult in good health. The chain is assembled from TRBV6-5 and TRBJ2-5; 9 central nucleotides agree with TRBD1. The CDR3 sequence is CASEDRGETQYF. The bases are TGTGCCAGCGAGGACAGGGGCGAGACCCAGTACTTC.